The 29 T cell receptor beta chains given below trace back to one sample, sequenced in a study of cytomegalovirus exposure and HLA in healthy donors. Primers: 60 Vbeta forward and 13 Jbeta reverse. Sequencing used immunoSEQ multiplex PCR; TCRdb keeps in-frame clones, though not all of them. This sample has roughly 170,000 clones, with about four fifths found just once. Sequenced sample: PBMCs. These TCRs come from a man younger than 40 in good health and CMV-seropositive.

The chain uses TRBV28 and TRBJ2-5; the D gene is possibly TRBD2 (5 bases). TRBJ2-7 explains the end of the DNA better; the J call may be wrong. CDR1 MDHEN and CDR2 SYDVKM come from the germline V gene. This CDR3 is built from 15 residues. The CDR3 is CASLPRGLHSYEQYF. CDR3 bases: TGTGCCAGTCTTCCGAGAGGACTTCACTCCTACGAGCAGTACTTC.

The genes are TRBV9 and TRBJ2-5; 12 bases agree with TRBD2. The V segment lost 0 bases and the J segment 2 bases; nucleotides outside the gene matches: 5. The CDR3 is made up of 17 amino acids. The germline gives CDR1 SGDLS, CDR2 YYNGEE. CDR3 bases: TGTGCCAGCAGCGTAGAGTCTAGCGGGGGGGCTCAAGAGACCCAGTACTTC. Its protein is CASSVESSGGAQETQYF.

The CDR3 protein is CASSLDGHAGEAFF. Here the CDR3 DNA reads TGTGCCAGCAGCTTAGATGGTCACGCGGGTGAAGCTTTCTTT. This chain connects TRBV7-6 to TRBJ1-1; unclear D gene. Germline loops: CDR1 SGHVS, CDR2 FNYEAQ. The CDR3 totals 14 residues. Trimming cost V 1 base and J 7 bases, with 13 bases left between them.

This clone is a singleton in its sample. V is TRBV9 and J is TRBJ1-5, with 7 bases aligning to TRBD1. This CDR3 contains 15 residues. From germline, CDR1 is SGDLS and CDR2 YYNGEE. Trimming removed 0 bases from V and 6 bases from J; junction bases left unmatched: 6. CDR3 loop: CASSVGGAGGQPQHF. CDR3 in DNA: TGTGCCAGCAGCGTAGGAGGGGCAGGGGGTCAGCCCCAGCATTTT.

This clone was seen only a few times. The chain couples TRBV27 to TRBJ2-3; TRBD2 aligns across 7 bases. CDR1 and CDR2 from the germline V gene are MNHEY and SMNVEV (reference sequence). The CDR3 is 15 residues long. J lost 3 bases, V lost 11 bases, and 14 bases had no gene match. The CDR3 coding sequence is TGTGCCGATATCAAGATCCCAGCGGGGACAGATACGCAGTATTTT. Its protein is CADIKIPAGTDTQYF.

This sequence joins TRBV2 and TRBJ2-7, with 13 bases lining up with TRBD2. Germline V CDR1 and CDR2: SNHLY, FYNNEI. The CDR3 sequence is 17 residues long. With 5 bases clipped from V and 1 base from J, the junction kept 8 bases outside the gene matches. CDR3 DNA: TGTGCCAGCAGTCCATGGACTAGCGGGAGCAGGTCCTACGAGCAGTACTTC. As protein: CASSPWTSGSRSYEQYF.

The sample holds one count of this clone. The sample has other DNA sequences that encode this CDR3 too. CDR3 residues: CASSLDLSGAGELFF. CDR3 in DNA: TGTGCCAGCAGCTTAGATCTGAGCGGGGCCGGGGAGCTGTTTTTT. The chain joins TRBV11-3 to TRBJ2-2; 7 nucleotides align to TRBD2. With 0 bases clipped from V and 6 bases from J, the junction kept 4 bases outside the gene matches. The length of the CDR3 is 15 residues. CDR1 is SGHNT and CDR2 is YENEEA in the germline V gene.

The rearrangement uses TRBV6-1 and TRBJ2-1; 10 positions match TRBD2. Germline CDR1 is MNHNS and CDR2 is SASEGT. The V segment lost 1 base and the J segment 0 bases; nucleotides outside the gene matches: 12. The CDR3 length is 20 residues. This CDR3 is CASSEVMASGGLTSYNEQFF. Here the CDR3 DNA reads TGTGCCAGCAGTGAAGTTATGGCTAGCGGGGGATTAACCTCCTACAATGAGCAGTTCTTC.

The rearrangement joins TRBV6-5 to TRBJ2-2, with 12 bases fitting TRBD1. Germline CDR1 reads MNHEY; CDR2 reads SVGAGI. V lost 6 bases, J lost 5 bases, and 4 bases stayed unmatched. CDR3 size: 15 residues. CDR3 in amino acids: CASSRDRGRTGELFF. CDR3 DNA sequence: TGTGCCAGCAGCCGGGACAGGGGGCGTACCGGGGAGCTGTTTTTT.

V is TRBV4-1 and J is TRBJ2-7; D is perhaps TRBD1 (6 bases). This CDR3 comprises 13 residues. V lost 2 bases, J lost 7 bases, and 12 bases lay in between. Germline assignment: CDR1 MGHRA and CDR2 YSYEKL. CDR3 sequence (DNA): TGCGCCAGCAGCCAAACAGGGTTCGGGGAGCAGTACTTC. This translates into CASSQTGFGEQYF.

The chain employs TRBV19 and TRBJ1-2; TRBD1 matches 7 bases. CDR3 length equals 16 residues. Germline-derived CDR1 and CDR2 are LNHDA and SQIVND (reference sequence). J lost 2 bases, V lost 9 bases, and 15 bases had no gene match. CDR3 nucleotides: TGTGCCAGCACGACCCCTGGAGGGGGCGAGAACTATGGCTACACCTTC. The encoded protein is CASTTPGGGENYGYTF.

The chain recombines TRBV6-5 with TRBJ1-5, with D tentatively TRBD1 (5 bases). Germline CDR1 reads MNHEY; CDR2 reads SVGAGI. This CDR3 comprises 15 residues. V lost 0 bases and J 4 bases, leaving 10 bases between the germline ends. The CDR3 bases are TGTGCCAGCAGTTACTCTTCAGGGAATAATCAGCCCCAGCATTTT. Translating gives CASSYSSGNNQPQHF.

This clone was seen a few times. The chain is built from TRBV11-2 and TRBJ2-7; D is perhaps TRBD2 (6 bases). Germline V gene sequence: CDR1 SGHAT, CDR2 FQNNGV. CDR3 size: 19 residues. Trimming left V 2 bases short and J 2 bases short, with 25 bases between. CDR3 nucleotide sequence: TGTGCCAGCAGCTTAAAATCGCGAGGTTTGGGACTTCCTACCTACGAGCAGTACTTC. This gives the protein CASSLKSRGLGLPTYEQYF.

The genes are TRBV6-5 and TRBJ2-7, with D possibly matching TRBD2 (5 bases). Germline V CDR1 and CDR2: MNHEY, SVGAGI. The CDR3 is 14 amino acids. Trimming stripped 2 bases from V and 2 bases from J, with 10 bases between. The CDR3 spells CASSYGGSPYEQYF. CDR3 nucleotide sequence: TGTGCCAGCAGTTACGGAGGTTCTCCCTACGAGCAGTACTTC.

This clone was seen only a few times. This specimen includes other DNA sequences encoding the same CDR3. The chain carries TRBV6-1 and TRBJ2-1; a weak D match, TRBD1 (5 bases). Between the trimmed V and J ends, which lost 1 base and 1 base, there was a span of 8 bases. In germline, CDR1 is MNHNS, CDR2 SASEGT. This CDR3 spans 15 amino acids. DNA for the CDR3: TGTGCCAGCAGTGAAGGGGGCGGTTCCTACAATGAGCAGTTCTTC. Amino acids: CASSEGGGSYNEQFF.

The rearrangement links TRBV4-3 to TRBJ2-4; 7 bases align to TRBD1. The V gene's germline CDR1 is LGHNA and CDR2 YSLEER. The CDR3 consists of 14 residues. The ends lost 4 bases at V and 1 base at J; junction bases unmatched: 1. The CDR3 sequence: CASSLQGAKNIQYF. The CDR3, as DNA: TGCGCCAGCAGCCTACAGGGGGCCAAAAACATTCAGTACTTC.

The chain uses TRBV7-9 and TRBJ2-1; 8 nucleotides align to TRBD2. Germline V CDR1 and CDR2: SEHNR, FQNEAQ (reference sequence). Trimming at V came to 4 bases and at J to 7 bases, leaving 9 bases not matched to a gene. The CDR3 spans 15 residues. The CDR3 sequence: CASSSWTGGLNEQFF. The DNA of the CDR3 is TGTGCCAGCAGCTCATGGACGGGGGGGCTTAATGAGCAGTTCTTC.

The chain links TRBV10-1 to TRBJ1-6; D ambiguous. This CDR3 comprises 13 residues. Trimming pared 3 bases from V and 4 bases from J, leaving 4 bases between. Germline lookup yields CDR1 WNHNN and CDR2 SYGVQD (reference sequence). CDR3 bases: TGCGCCAGCAGTGACAATTATAATTCACCCCTCCACTTT. This gives the protein CASSDNYNSPLHF.

This clone was observed a handful of times. J is TRBJ2-7 and V is TRBV10-1; D not resolved. Deletions cut 4 bases from V and 6 bases from J, with 22 bases between. CDR1 is WNHNN, CDR2 SYGVQD, per germline (reference sequence). This CDR3 contains 16 residues. The CDR3 loop reads CASSAGGWIVACEQYF. The CDR3 coding sequence is TGCGCCAGCAGTGCGGGTGGGTGGATTGTGGCTTGCGAGCAGTACTTC.

The V call is TRBV11-2, the J call TRBJ1-6; D is perhaps TRBD1 (5 bases). Trimming stripped 3 bases from V and 7 bases from J, with 13 bases between. Germline assignment: CDR1 SGHAT and CDR2 FQNNGV. This CDR3 comprises 15 residues. The CDR3 DNA reads TGTGCCAGCAGCTTCACAGGACGGAACAATTCACCCCTCCACTTT. It translates to CASSFTGRNNSPLHF.

V is TRBV7-3 and J is TRBJ2-2, with 10 bases lining up with TRBD1. CDR1 is SGHTA, CDR2 FQGTGA, per germline. Unmatched junction bases numbered 14, after V lost 0 bases and J lost 7 bases. The CDR3 has 19 residues. The CDR3 region has the DNA TGTGCCAGCAGCTTAACGTTAACCGGGACAGGGGTAGGGATCGGGGAGCTGTTTTTT. This encodes CASSLTLTGTGVGIGELFF.

The V and J genes are TRBV6-6 and TRBJ2-5; 7 bases align to TRBD1. Germline CDR1 MNHNY, CDR2 SVGAGI (reference sequence). This CDR3 spans 14 amino acids. Trimming took 6 bases from V and 1 from J; bases not matched to a gene: 5. The CDR3 DNA follows: TGTGCCAGCAGACGACAGGGTTTCCAAGAGACCCAGTACTTC. This gives the protein CASRRQGFQETQYF.

This clone came up once. The rearrangement links TRBV5-1 to TRBJ1-1; D remains ambiguous. Trimming took off 2 bases at V and 1 base at J, with 15 bases between the two ends. The CDR3 runs 16 residues. Germline lookup yields CDR1 SGHRS and CDR2 YFSETQ. CDR3 sequence (DNA): TGCGCCAGCAGCTTAGGTGTCGTTACAGCGAACACTGAAGCTTTCTTT. It specifies CASSLGVVTANTEAFF.

In its sample, this clone was seen once. J is TRBJ2-7 and V is TRBV10-3; 7 bases line up with TRBD2. This CDR3 contains 15 residues. J gave up 4 bases and V 6 bases, and 12 bases lay outside the gene matches. Germline CDR1 ENHRY, CDR2 SYGVKD. Here the CDR3 DNA reads TGTGCCATCAGGGAGGCCGGCGGGGGAACATACGAGCAGTACTTC. Translation gives CAIREAGGGTYEQYF.

This clone was seen once. The V gene is TRBV19, the J gene TRBJ1-1; TRBD1 might be the D (5 bases). V gave up 10 bases and J gave up 6 bases, with 18 bases separating them. The germline V gene encodes CDR1 LNHDA and CDR2 SQIVND (reference sequence). The length of the CDR3 is 13 residues. In nucleotides, the CDR3 is TGTGCCACCGGACCAGGGATTGGGGCTGAAGCTTTCTTT. As protein: CATGPGIGAEAFF.

Notes on this clone: Sequence at one end of the junction differs from germline and may be a read error. The rearrangement links TRBV6-6 to TRBJ2-2; tentatively, D is TRBD1 (6 bases). Germline V gene data show CDR1 as MNHNY and CDR2 as SVGAGI (reference sequence). The CDR3 extends over 14 amino acids. The DNA of the CDR3 is TGTGCCAGCAATTCAAGAGGGGACACCGGAGAGCTGTTTTTT. Protein sequence: CASNSRGDTGELFF.

The chain links TRBV4-2 to TRBJ2-5; no reliable D call. The DNA matches TRBJ2-7 better at its end, which makes the J call doubtful. The V gene's germline CDR1 is LGHNA and CDR2 YNFKEQ. This CDR3 region has 15 residues. The chain's CDR3 is CASSQEERSSYEQYF. DNA for the CDR3: TGTGCCAGCAGCCAAGAGGAGAGGAGTTCCTACGAGCAGTACTTC.

The sample holds one count of this clone. This sequence joins TRBV15 and TRBJ2-2; 8 nucleotides agree with TRBD1. The junction had 6 bases not matched to a gene; V was cut back by 6 bases and J by 3 bases. The CDR3 consists of 15 residues. Germline V CDR1 and CDR2: LNHNV, YYDKDF (reference sequence). CDR3 bases: TGTGCCACCAGGTCCGGGACAGGTGACACCGGGGAGCTGTTTTTT. Its translation is CATRSGTGDTGELFF.

This clone has only a few counts. The rearrangement joins TRBV27 to TRBJ2-7; D uncertain. CDR1 is MNHEY, CDR2 SMNVEV, per germline (reference sequence). Trimming took 7 bases from V and 3 from J, leaving 10 bases between them. The CDR3 sequence is 12 residues long. This chain's CDR3 is CASKRGLYEQYF. The CDR3 DNA sequence: TGTGCCAGCAAGCGTGGTCTCTACGAGCAGTACTTC.